These 22 T cell receptor beta chains were sequenced from one sample in a study of beta chain features in type 1 diabetes. Their antigens are not known. Since all of the isolated RNA was reverse transcribed, expressed TCRB transcripts were what got sequenced. Repertoires were generated with immunoSEQ multiplex PCR, while TCRdb's copy carries only in-frame clones and drops some. Of roughly 180,000 clones in the sample, approximately 7.8% were seen once. The study's findings and limits: The study found moderately but significantly shorter TCRB CDR3s in all four CD4+ subsets of Type 1 diabetes patients.

Sequenced input: central memory CD4+ T cells from blood. The receptor set was obtained from a woman aged 40 to 55 with type 1 diabetes.

This clone was counted only a few times. The chain joins TRBV5-1 to TRBJ1-5; D perhaps matches TRBD1 (5 bases). This CDR3 is 14 amino acids long. Germline CDR1 is SGHRS and CDR2 is YFSETQ. Trimming took off 3 bases at V and 1 base at J, with 8 bases between the two ends. This CDR3 reads CASSSDSSNQPQHF. In nucleotides, the CDR3 is TGCGCCAGCAGCTCCGACAGCAGCAATCAGCCCCAGCATTTT. Based on the CDR3 plus reference TRBV5-1 and TRBJ1-5, the full variable domain is KAGVTQTPRYLIKTRGQQVTLSCSPISGHRSVSWYQQTPGQGLQFLFEYFSETQRNKGNFPGRFSGRQFSNSRSEMNVSTLELGDSALYLCASSSDSSNQPQHFGDGTRLSIL.

This clone has more than one count but fewer than ten. J is TRBJ2-5 and V is TRBV30, with a possible D match to TRBD2 (5 bases). Germline V gives CDR1 GTSNPN, CDR2 SVGIG (reference sequence). The CDR3 is 14 amino acids. The V and J ends lost 1 base and 4 bases respectively, with 13 bases between them. The CDR3, as DNA: TGTGCCTGGAGTGATATCGGAGGTGGAGAGACCCAGTACTTC. This sequence encodes CAWSDIGGGETQYF.

This clone was recorded a few times. The V call is TRBV7-3, the J call TRBJ2-7; 7 bases are shared with TRBD2. The length of the CDR3 is 14 residues. V gave up 4 bases and J gave up 5 bases; unmatched junction bases: 8. Germline values: CDR1 SGHTA, CDR2 FQGTGA. DNA of the CDR3: TGTGCCAGCAGCTCTGGAACGGGAGGCCACGAGCAGTACTTC. This codes for CASSSGTGGHEQYF.

This clone was counted only a few times. V gene TRBV10-3 combines with J gene TRBJ2-1; tentative D call: TRBD2 (6 bases). The germline V gene has CDR1 ENHRY and CDR2 SYGVKD. CDR3 length: 13 amino acids. Trimming stripped 10 bases from V and 6 bases from J, with 16 bases between. CDR3 sequence (DNA): TGTGCCACCGCTGGAGGGGTCGGCAATGAGCAGTTCTTC. Translation gives CATAGGVGNEQFF.

This clone turned up a few times. Written as DNA, the CDR3 is TGTGCCACTCTAGAACCGGGTGGACAGGGAAGAAGGCCCCAGCATTTT. This codes for CATLEPGGQGRRPQHF. The V and J genes are TRBV19 and TRBJ1-5; 8 bases map to TRBD1. In germline, CDR1 is LNHDA, CDR2 SQIVND (reference sequence). The CDR3 loop spans 16 amino acids. Trimming removed 10 bases from V and 9 bases from J; junction bases left unmatched: 20.

Only a few counts were recorded for this clone. The chain is built from TRBV5-4 and TRBJ2-5; 9 positions agree with TRBD2. V shed 4 bases, J shed 1 base, and the junction held 17 bases outside the gene matches. This CDR3 has 19 amino acids. Germline CDR1 SGHNT, CDR2 YYREEE (reference sequence). CDR3 in amino acids: CASSPTGTFMTSGQETQYF. The CDR3 nucleotides read TGTGCCAGCAGCCCGACAGGGACCTTTATGACTAGCGGCCAAGAGACCCAGTACTTC.

The chain couples TRBV30 to TRBJ2-7; TRBD2 agrees at 13 bases. The trim removed 8 bases at V and 2 bases at J, leaving 3 bases unmatched. The CDR3 loop spans 13 amino acids. Per germline, CDR1 GTSNPN and CDR2 SVGIG (reference sequence). The CDR3 is CAQGLAGPYEQYF. CDR3 coding DNA: TGTGCCCAGGGACTAGCGGGACCCTACGAGCAGTACTTC.

This clone was seen a few times. J is TRBJ2-1 and V is TRBV20-1; tentatively, D is TRBD1 (5 bases). The germline V gene has CDR1 DFQATT and CDR2 SNEGSKA (reference sequence). The CDR3 has 11 residues. The ends were cut back, 7 bases at V and 5 bases at J, with 9 bases in the middle. As DNA, the CDR3 is TGCAGTGTGACAGCTCACAATGAGCAGTTCTTC. This gives the protein CSVTAHNEQFF.

This clone was counted many times. V usage is TRBV4-3 and J usage is TRBJ2-7; D might be TRBD2 (6 bases). CDR1 and CDR2 from the germline V gene are LGHNA and YSLEER. This CDR3 is 14 amino acids long. The V gene lost 5 bases and the J gene lost 0 bases, with 11 bases spanning the gap. CDR3 sequence: CASSIGGVSYEQYF. Written as DNA, the CDR3 is TGCGCCAGCAGCATTGGAGGGGTCTCCTACGAGCAGTACTTC.

Only a few counts were recorded for this clone. The genes are TRBV18 and TRBJ1-6; 9 nucleotides agree with TRBD1. V was clipped by 4 bases and J by 11 bases; unmatched bases: 12. The CDR3 sequence is 16 residues long. Germline V lookup: CDR1 KGHSH, CDR2 LQKENI. The CDR3 region has the DNA TGTGCCAGCTCACGGGGGGAGACAGGGGGAACGACACCCCTCCACTTT. Protein product: CASSRGETGGTTPLHF.

This clone was detected a few times. The rearrangement links TRBV28 to TRBJ1-1; TRBD1 matches at 8 bases. The CDR3 length is 15 residues. V lost 6 bases to trimming and J lost 1 base; unmatched junction nucleotides: 7. Germline V gene data show CDR1 as MDHEN and CDR2 as SYDVKM. As DNA, the CDR3 is TGTGCCAGCAGAACTCAGGGGGCGGAGAACACTGAAGCTTTCTTT. Amino acids: CASRTQGAENTEAFF.

This clone has only a few counts. V and J are TRBV29-1 and TRBJ2-5; 7 positions agree with TRBD2. This CDR3 is built from 15 residues. Per germline, CDR1 SQVTM and CDR2 ANQGSEA. J gave up 1 base and V 3 bases, and 8 bases lay outside the gene matches. The CDR3 sequence: CSVEWASGVQETQYF. The CDR3 nucleotides read TGCAGCGTTGAGTGGGCTAGCGGAGTCCAAGAGACCCAGTACTTC. The full variable domain, its missing parts supplied by reference TRBV29-1 and TRBJ2-5, is SAVISQKPSRDICQRGTSLTIQCQVDSQVTMMFWYRQQPGQSLTLIATANQGSEATYESGFVIDKFPISRPNLTFSTLTVSNMSPEDSSIYLCSVEWASGVQETQYFGPGTRLLVL.

V gene TRBV25-1 combines with J gene TRBJ2-3; 9 bases map to TRBD2. CDR1 is MGHDK and CDR2 is SYGVNS in the germline V gene. The CDR3 loop spans 14 amino acids. Losses at the gene ends were 7 bases for V and 2 bases for J; bases not matched to a gene: 4. CDR3 in amino acids: CASNLAGATDTQYF. In DNA form, the CDR3 reads TGTGCCAGCAACTTAGCGGGAGCCACAGATACGCAGTATTTT.

The V call is TRBV5-1, the J call TRBJ2-2, with D hard to call. The CDR3 has 14 amino acids. Germline assignment: CDR1 SGHRS and CDR2 YFSETQ. V shed 4 bases and J shed 7 bases, with 14 bases lying between them. CDR3 region: CASSGGSGNGELFF. The CDR3 nucleotides are TGCGCCAGCAGCGGCGGTTCGGGTAACGGGGAGCTGTTTTTT.

This rearrangement joins TRBV6-5 to TRBJ2-3, with D hard to call. Trimming took 5 bases from V and 5 from J, leaving 14 bases between them. Germline lookup yields CDR1 MNHEY and CDR2 SVGAGI. CDR3 size: 14 residues. CDR3 DNA: TGTGCCAGCAGTCACGAGGTCGGCTTAGATACGCAGTATTTT. Translated: CASSHEVGLDTQYF.

V and J are TRBV9 and TRBJ1-1, with 9 bases identical to TRBD1. The germline CDR1 and CDR2 sequences are SGDLS and YYNGEE. The CDR3 consists of 14 residues. V gave up 4 bases and J gave up 5 bases; unmatched junction bases: 6. Here the CDR3 reads CASSPTGTGTEAFF. Here the CDR3 DNA reads TGTGCCAGCAGCCCCACGGGGACAGGGACTGAAGCTTTCTTT.

This clone was seen ten or more times. The genes are TRBV11-3 and TRBJ2-7; tentative D call: TRBD1 (6 bases). The germline gives CDR1 SGHNT, CDR2 YENEEA. The V end was cut by 2 bases, the J end by 2 bases, with 10 bases between. CDR3 length: 14 amino acids. The CDR3: CASSLHQGTYEQYF. In DNA form, the CDR3 reads TGTGCCAGCAGCTTACACCAGGGGACCTACGAGCAGTACTTC.

This clone was picked up a small number of times. The rearrangement links TRBV2 to TRBJ2-2; 11 positions match TRBD2. The V segment lost 10 bases and the J segment 3 bases; nucleotides outside the gene matches: 10. CDR3 length: 16 amino acids. CDR1 is SNHLY, CDR2 FYNNEI, per germline. The DNA of the CDR3 is TGTGCCATCAGGATCGGGACTAGCGGTTACACCGGGGAGCTGTTTTTT. Translation gives CAIRIGTSGYTGELFF.

V and J are TRBV7-2 and TRBJ1-5; tentatively, D is TRBD1 (6 bases). V gave up 5 bases and J gave up 7 bases, with 18 bases separating them. Germline V CDR1 and CDR2: SGHTA, FQGNSA. The CDR3 loop spans 15 amino acids. CDR3 nucleotide sequence: TGTGCCAGCAGCGAAAACAGGGTTGTAAGGCAGCCCCAGCATTTT. Translation: CASSENRVVRQPQHF. Looking up the rest from reference TRBV7-2 and TRBJ1-5 gives the full variable domain: GAGVSQSPSNKVTEKGKDVELRCDPISGHTALYWYRQSLGQGLEFLIYFQGNSAPDKSGLPSDRFSAERTGGSVSTLTIQRTQQEDSAVYLCASSENRVVRQPQHFGDGTRLSIL.

The chain carries TRBV6-1 and TRBJ1-2; D ambiguous. The CDR3 is 12 residues long. Trimming took off 4 bases at V and 7 bases at J, with 10 bases between the two ends. Germline V gives CDR1 MNHNS, CDR2 SASEGT. As DNA, the CDR3 is TGTGCCAGCAGTGGCCGGTCCTCTGGCTACACCTTC. Protein sequence: CASSGRSSGYTF.

This clone was observed a few times. V gene TRBV6-5 combines with J gene TRBJ1-2; D perhaps matches TRBD1 (5 bases). This CDR3 is 13 amino acids long. The germline V gene encodes CDR1 MNHEY and CDR2 SVGAGI. V gave up 4 bases and J gave up 6 bases, with 12 bases separating them. The CDR3 bases are TGTGCCAGCAGTTCAGGGAGGGAGAATGGCTACACCTTC. Its protein product is CASSSGRENGYTF.

This clone came up a few times. The chain employs TRBV7-9 and TRBJ2-3; 10 bases agree with TRBD1. Germline trimming cut 6 bases from V and 3 bases from J; bases unmatched to any gene: 6. The CDR3 runs to 15 residues. From germline, CDR1 is SEHNR and CDR2 FQNEAQ (reference sequence). CDR3 nucleotide sequence: TGTGCCAGCAGACCCGGGGACAGGGGTACAGATACGCAGTATTTT. The encoded protein is CASRPGDRGTDTQYF.